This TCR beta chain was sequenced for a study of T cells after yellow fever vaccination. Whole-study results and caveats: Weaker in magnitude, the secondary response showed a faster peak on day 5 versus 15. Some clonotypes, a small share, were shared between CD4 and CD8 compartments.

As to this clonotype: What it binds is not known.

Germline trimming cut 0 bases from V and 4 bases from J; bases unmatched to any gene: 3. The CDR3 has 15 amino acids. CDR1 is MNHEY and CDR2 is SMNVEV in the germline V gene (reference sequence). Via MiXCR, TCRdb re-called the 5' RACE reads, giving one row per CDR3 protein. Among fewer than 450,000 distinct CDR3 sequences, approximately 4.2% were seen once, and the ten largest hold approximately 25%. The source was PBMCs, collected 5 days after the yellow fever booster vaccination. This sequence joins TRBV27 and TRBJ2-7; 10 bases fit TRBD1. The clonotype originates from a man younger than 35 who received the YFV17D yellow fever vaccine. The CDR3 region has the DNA TGTGCCAGCAGTTTATCGGGGACAGGGGCATACGAGCAGTACTTC. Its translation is CASSLSGTGAYEQYF.